This TCR beta chain was identified in a study of tissue T cells after allogeneic stem cell transplantation. The CDR3 has 16 residues. The germline V gene encodes CDR1 KGHPV and CDR2 FQNQEV (reference sequence). Trimming shortened V by 4 bases and J by 0 bases, and 13 bases separated the two germline ends. The table came from immunoSEQ multiplex PCR; TCRdb's copy has only in-frame clones and leaves some out. Of around 2,300 clones detected, around 56% appear once; the ten largest clones hold about two fifths. Time point here: mouse harvest day 14 after allogeneic transplant. Mouse grafts combined 10^7 T-cell-depleted bone marrow cells with 10^6 splenic CD5+ T cells. This clone was found a few times. Germline and genes: mouse. The read ends 1 residue before the CDR3 terminus; that terminus is restored from the germline J gene.

Specimen: lymph node tissue. This receptor was taken from a female BALB/c mouse given C57BL/6 T cells with graft-versus-host disease after an allogeneic hematopoietic cell transplant. The chain uses TRBV26 and TRBJ2-1; tentative D call: TRBD2 (6 bases). The CDR3 loop is CASSRWTVYNYAEQFF. CDR3 bases read: TGTGCCAGCAGTCGTTGGACTGTGTATAACTATGCTGAGCAGTTC.